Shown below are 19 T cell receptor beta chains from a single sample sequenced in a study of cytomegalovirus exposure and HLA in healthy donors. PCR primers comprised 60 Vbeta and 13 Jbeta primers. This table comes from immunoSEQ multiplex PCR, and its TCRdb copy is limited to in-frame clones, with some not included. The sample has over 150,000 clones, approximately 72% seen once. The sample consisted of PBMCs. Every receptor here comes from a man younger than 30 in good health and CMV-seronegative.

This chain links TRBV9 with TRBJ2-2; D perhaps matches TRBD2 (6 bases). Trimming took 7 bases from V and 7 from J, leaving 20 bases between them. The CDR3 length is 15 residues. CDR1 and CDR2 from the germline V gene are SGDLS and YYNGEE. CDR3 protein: CASSWREEDVGELFF. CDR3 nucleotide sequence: TGTGCCAGCTCTTGGAGGGAAGAAGACGTCGGGGAGCTGTTTTTT.

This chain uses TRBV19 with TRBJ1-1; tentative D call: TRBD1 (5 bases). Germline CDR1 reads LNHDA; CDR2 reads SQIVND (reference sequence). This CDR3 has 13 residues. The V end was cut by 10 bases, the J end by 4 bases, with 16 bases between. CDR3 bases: TGTGCCACTTCATCCGGGGGTGGCACTGAAGCTTTCTTT. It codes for CATSSGGGTEAFF.

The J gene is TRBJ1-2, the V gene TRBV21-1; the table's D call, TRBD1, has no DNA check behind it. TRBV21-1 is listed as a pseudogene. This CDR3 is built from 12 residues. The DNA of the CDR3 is TGTGCCAGCAGCGCACAGGGCACGGGCTACACCTTC. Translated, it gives CASSAQGTGYTF.

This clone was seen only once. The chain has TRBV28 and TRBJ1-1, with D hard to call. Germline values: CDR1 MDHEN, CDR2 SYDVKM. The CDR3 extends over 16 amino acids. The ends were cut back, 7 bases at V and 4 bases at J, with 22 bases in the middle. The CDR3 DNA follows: TGTGCCAGCACCTTATCCGGGATAAGTCGTCGCACTGAAGCTTTCTTT. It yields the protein CASTLSGISRRTEAFF.

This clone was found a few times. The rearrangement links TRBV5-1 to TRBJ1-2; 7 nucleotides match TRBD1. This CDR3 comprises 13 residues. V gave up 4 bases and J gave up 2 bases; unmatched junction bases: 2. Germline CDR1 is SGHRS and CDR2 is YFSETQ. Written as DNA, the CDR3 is TGCGCCAGCAGCATGGACAGGAACTATGGCTACACCTTC. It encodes CASSMDRNYGYTF. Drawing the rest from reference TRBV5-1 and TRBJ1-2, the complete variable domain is KAGVTQTPRYLIKTRGQQVTLSCSPISGHRSVSWYQQTPGQGLQFLFEYFSETQRNKGNFPGRFSGRQFSNSRSEMNVSTLELGDSALYLCASSMDRNYGYTFGSGTRLTVV.

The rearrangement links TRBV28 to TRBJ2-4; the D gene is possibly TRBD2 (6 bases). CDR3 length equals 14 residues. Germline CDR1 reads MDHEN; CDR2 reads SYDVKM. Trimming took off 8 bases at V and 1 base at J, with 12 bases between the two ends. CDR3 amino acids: CASLHGGAKNIQYF. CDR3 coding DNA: TGTGCCAGCCTCCACGGGGGTGCCAAAAACATTCAGTACTTC.

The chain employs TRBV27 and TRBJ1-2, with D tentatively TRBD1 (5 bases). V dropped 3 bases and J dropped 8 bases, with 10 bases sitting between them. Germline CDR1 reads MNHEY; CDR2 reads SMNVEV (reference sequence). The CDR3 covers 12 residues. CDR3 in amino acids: CASSFRGGGYTF. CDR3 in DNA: TGTGCCAGCAGTTTCCGGGGGGGAGGCTACACCTTC.

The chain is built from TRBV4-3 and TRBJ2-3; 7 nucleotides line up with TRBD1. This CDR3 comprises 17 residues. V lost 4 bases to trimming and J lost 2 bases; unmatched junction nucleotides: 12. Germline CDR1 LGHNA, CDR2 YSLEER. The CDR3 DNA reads TGCGCCAGCAGCCGATCAGGGGGTCGCGGGTTCACAGATACGCAGTATTTT. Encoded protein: CASSRSGGRGFTDTQYF.

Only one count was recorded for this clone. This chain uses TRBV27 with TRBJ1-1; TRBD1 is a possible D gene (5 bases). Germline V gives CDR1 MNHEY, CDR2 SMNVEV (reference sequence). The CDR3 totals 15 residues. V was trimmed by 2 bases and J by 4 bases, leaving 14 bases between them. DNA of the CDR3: TGTGCCAGCAGTTTAGGGCAGGGAGGGAGCACTGAAGCTTTCTTT. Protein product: CASSLGQGGSTEAFF.

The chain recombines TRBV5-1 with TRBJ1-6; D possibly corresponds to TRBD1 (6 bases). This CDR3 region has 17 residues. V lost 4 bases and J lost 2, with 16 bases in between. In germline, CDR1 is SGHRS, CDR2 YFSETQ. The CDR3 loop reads CASSTGQPNAYNSPLHF. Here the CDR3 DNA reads TGCGCCAGCAGCACAGGACAGCCTAACGCCTATAATTCACCCCTCCACTTT.

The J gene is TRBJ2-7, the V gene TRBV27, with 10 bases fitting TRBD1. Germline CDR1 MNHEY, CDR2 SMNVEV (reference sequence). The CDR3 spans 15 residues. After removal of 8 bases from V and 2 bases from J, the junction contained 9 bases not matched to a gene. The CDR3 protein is CASRFRQGAPYEQYV. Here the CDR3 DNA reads TGTGCCAGCCGATTTCGACAGGGGGCCCCCTACGAGCAGTACGTC.

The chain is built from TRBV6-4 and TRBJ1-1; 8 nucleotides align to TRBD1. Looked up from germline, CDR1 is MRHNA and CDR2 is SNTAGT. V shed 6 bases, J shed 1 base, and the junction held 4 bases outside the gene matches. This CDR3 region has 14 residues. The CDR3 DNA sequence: TGTGCCAGCAGACAGGGGGAGTCGAACACTGAAGCTTTCTTT. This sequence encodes CASRQGESNTEAFF.

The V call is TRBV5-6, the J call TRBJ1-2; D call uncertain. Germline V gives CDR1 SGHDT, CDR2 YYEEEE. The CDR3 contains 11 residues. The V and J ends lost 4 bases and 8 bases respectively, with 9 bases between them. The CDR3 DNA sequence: TGTGCCAGCAGCCTAGCTGGGGGCTACACCTTC. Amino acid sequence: CASSLAGGYTF.

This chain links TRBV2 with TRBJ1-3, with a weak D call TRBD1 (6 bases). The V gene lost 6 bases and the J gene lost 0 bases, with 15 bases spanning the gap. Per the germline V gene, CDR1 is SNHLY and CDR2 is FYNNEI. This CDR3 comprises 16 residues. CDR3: CASSGQLLLSGNTIYF. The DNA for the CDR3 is TGTGCCAGCAGCGGACAGCTACTACTCTCTGGAAACACCATATATTTT. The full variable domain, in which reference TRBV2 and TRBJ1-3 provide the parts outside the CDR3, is EPEVTQTPSHQVTQMGQEVILRCVPISNHLYFYWYRQILGQKVEFLVSFYNNEISEKSEIFDDQFSVERPDGSNFTLKIRSTKLEDSAMYFCASSGQLLLSGNTIYFGEGSWLTVV.

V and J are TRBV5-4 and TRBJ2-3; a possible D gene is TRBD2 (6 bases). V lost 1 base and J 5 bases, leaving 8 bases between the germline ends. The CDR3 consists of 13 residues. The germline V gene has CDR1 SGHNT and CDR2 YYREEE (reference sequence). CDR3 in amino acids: CASSLSGVDTQYF. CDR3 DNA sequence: TGTGCCAGCAGCTTGTCGGGGGTAGATACGCAGTATTTT.

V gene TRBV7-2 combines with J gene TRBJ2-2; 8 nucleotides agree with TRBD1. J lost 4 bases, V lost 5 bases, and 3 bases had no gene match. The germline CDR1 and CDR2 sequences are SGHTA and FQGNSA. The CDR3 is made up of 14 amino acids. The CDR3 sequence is CASSVQGATGELFF. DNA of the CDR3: TGTGCCAGCAGCGTCCAGGGGGCCACCGGGGAGCTGTTTTTT.

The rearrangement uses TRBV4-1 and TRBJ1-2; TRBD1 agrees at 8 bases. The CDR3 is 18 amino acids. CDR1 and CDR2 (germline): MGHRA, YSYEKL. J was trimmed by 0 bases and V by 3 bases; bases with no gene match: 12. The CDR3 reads CASSQTATGARTNYGYTF. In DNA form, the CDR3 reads TGCGCCAGCAGCCAGACCGCGACAGGGGCGAGAACTAACTATGGCTACACCTTC.

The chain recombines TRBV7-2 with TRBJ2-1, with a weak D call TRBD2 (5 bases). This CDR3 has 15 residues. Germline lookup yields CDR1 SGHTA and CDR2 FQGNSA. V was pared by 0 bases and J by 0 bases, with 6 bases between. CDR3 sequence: CASSLAEGSYNEQFF. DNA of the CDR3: TGTGCCAGCAGCTTAGCAGAGGGCTCCTACAATGAGCAGTTCTTC.

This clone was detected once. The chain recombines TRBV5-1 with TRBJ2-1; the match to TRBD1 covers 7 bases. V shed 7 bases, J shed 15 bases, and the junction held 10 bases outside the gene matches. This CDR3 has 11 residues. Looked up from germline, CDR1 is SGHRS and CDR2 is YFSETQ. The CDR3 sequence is CASGDTGTAFF. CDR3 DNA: TGCGCCAGCGGCGATACCGGGACAGCGTTCTTC.